This T cell receptor (beta chain) was recorded in a study of cytomegalovirus exposure and HLA in healthy donors. Study background: Earlier sequencing of approximately 180 million T cells yielded 95 million to 120 million unique TCR beta sequences.

Concerning this clone itself: Antigen unknown.

PCR used 60 Vbeta primers and 13 Jbeta primers. The data were produced by immunoSEQ multiplex PCR, yet TCRdb's version contains in-frame clones alone and is incomplete. The sample records roughly 130,000 clones, 84% being singletons. Study-level findings and limits: In an earlier analysis, in some 600 donors, most V segments appeared productive either ~87% or ~30% of the time. When a later analysis was performed, an Asian-associated ancestry cluster reportedly had fewer N-insertions than the approximately 600-donor mean. Later genetic work tied a missense DCLRE1C variant to beta-chain V and J trimming.

The V and J ends lost 0 bases and 2 bases respectively, with 8 bases between them. Looked up from germline, CDR1 is SGDLS and CDR2 is YYNGEE. CDR3 size: 14 residues. The clonotype was recovered from a woman between 18 and 29 years old in good health and CMV-seropositive. Sequenced: PBMCs. This chain joins TRBV9 and TRBJ1-2, with D perhaps matching TRBD1 (6 bases). The CDR3 DNA follows: TGTGCCAGCAGCGTAGGAGGGGGAAACTATGGCTACACCTTC. Translating it yields CASSVGGGNYGYTF.